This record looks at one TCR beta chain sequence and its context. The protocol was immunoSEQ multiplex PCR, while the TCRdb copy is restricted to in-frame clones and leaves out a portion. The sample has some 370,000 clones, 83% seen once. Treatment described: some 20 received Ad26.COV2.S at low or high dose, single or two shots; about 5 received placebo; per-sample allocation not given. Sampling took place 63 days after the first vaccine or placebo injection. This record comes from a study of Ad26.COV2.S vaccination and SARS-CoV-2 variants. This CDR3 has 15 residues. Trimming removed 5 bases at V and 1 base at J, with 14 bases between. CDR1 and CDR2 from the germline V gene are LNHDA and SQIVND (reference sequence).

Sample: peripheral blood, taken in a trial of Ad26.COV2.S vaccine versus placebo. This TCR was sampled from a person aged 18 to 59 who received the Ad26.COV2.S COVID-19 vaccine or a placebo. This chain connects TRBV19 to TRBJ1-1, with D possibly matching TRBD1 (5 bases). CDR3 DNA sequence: TGTGCCAGTAGTGCGTCATCCACAGGGAACACTGAAGCTTTCTTT. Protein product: CASSASSTGNTEAFF.